This T cell receptor (beta chain) is from a study of T cell changes during pregnancy in multiple sclerosis. This clone was observed a single time. This CDR3 is built from 13 residues. Per the germline V gene, CDR1 is SGHKS and CDR2 is YYEKEE (reference sequence). Trimming pared 1 base from V and 6 bases from J, leaving 10 bases between. Libraries were prepared by immunoSEQ multiplex PCR; TCRdb keeps only in-frame clonotypes and omits some of them. The sample has around 49,000 clones; over 90% are singletons. The V and J genes are TRBV5-5 and TRBJ1-1; D is ambiguous. Here the sequenced sample was CD8+ T cells from peripheral blood mononuclear cells, taken in the first trimester of pregnancy. The origin of this receptor is a female donor with multiple sclerosis, enrolled in a pregnancy study. The CDR3 nucleotides are TGTGCCAGCAGCTTGTCGGGGTCCGCTGAAGCTTTCTTT. Its translation is CASSLSGSAEAFF.